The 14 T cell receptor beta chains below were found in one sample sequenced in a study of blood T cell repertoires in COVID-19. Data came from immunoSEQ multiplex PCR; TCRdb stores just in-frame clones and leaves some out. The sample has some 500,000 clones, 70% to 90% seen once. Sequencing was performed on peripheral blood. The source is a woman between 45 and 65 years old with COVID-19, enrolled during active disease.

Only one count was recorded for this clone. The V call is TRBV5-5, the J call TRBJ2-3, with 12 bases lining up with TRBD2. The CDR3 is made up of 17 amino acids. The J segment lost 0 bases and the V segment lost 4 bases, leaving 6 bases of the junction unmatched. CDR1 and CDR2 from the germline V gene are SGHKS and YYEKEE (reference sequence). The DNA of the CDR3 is TGTGCCAGCAGCCGGACTAGCGGGGCGACTAGCACAGATACGCAGTATTTT. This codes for CASSRTSGATSTDTQYF. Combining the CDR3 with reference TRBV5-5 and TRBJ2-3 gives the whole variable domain DAGVTQSPTHLIKTRGQQVTLRCSPISGHKSVSWYQQVLGQGPQFIFQYYEKEERGRGNFPDRFSARQFPNYSSELNVNALLLGDSALYLCASSRTSGATSTDTQYFGPGTRLTVL.

The CDR3 DNA follows: TGTGCCAGCAGTGGCCGGGACAGGGGTTCACCCCTCCACTTT. Translated: CASSGRDRGSPLHF. The rearrangement links TRBV28 to TRBJ1-6; 10 positions match TRBD1. The CDR3 extends over 14 amino acids. J gave up 9 bases and V 5 bases, and 4 bases lay outside the gene matches. Germline CDR1 MDHEN, CDR2 SYDVKM.

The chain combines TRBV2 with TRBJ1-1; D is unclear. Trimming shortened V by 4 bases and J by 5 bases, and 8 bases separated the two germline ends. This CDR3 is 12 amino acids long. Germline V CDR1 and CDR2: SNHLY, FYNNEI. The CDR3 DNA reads TGTGCCAGCAGTGCTCCGGGGACTGAAGCTTTCTTT. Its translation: CASSAPGTEAFF. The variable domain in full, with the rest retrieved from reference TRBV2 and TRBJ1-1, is EPEVTQTPSHQVTQMGQEVILRCVPISNHLYFYWYRQILGQKVEFLVSFYNNEISEKSEIFDDQFSVERPDGSNFTLKIRSTKLEDSAMYFCASSAPGTEAFFGQGTRLTVV.

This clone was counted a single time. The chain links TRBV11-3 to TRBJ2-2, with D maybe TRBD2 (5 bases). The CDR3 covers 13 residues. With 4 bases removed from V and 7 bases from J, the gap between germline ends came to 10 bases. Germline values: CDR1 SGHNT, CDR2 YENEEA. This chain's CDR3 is CASSSTRDGELFF. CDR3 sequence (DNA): TGTGCCAGCAGCTCGACACGGGACGGGGAGCTGTTTTTT.

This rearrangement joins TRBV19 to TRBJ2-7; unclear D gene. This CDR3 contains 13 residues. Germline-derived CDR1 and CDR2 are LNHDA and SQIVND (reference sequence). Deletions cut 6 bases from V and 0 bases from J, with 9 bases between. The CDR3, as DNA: TGTGCCAGTAGCCCCGACAACTCCTACGAGCAGTACTTC. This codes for CASSPDNSYEQYF. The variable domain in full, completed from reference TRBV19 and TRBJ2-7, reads DGGITQSPKYLFRKEGQNVTLSCEQNLNHDAMYWYRQDPGQGLRLIYYSQIVNDFQKGDIAEGYSVSREKKESFPLTVTSAQKNPTAFYLCASSPDNSYEQYFGPGTRLTVT.

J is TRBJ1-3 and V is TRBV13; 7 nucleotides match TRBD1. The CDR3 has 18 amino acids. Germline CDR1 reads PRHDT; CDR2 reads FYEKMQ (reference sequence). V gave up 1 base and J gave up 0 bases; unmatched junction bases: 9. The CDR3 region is CASSLVGGRGFSGNTIYF. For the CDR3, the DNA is TGTGCCAGCAGCTTAGTCGGTGGCAGGGGGTTCTCTGGAAACACCATATATTTT.

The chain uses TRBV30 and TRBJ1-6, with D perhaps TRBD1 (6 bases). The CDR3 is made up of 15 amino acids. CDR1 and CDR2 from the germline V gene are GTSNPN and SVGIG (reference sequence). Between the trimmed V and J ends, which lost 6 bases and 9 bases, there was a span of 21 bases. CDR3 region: CACNKAPARGSPLHF. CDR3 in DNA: TGTGCCTGTAACAAAGCCCCCGCCAGGGGTTCACCCCTCCACTTT.

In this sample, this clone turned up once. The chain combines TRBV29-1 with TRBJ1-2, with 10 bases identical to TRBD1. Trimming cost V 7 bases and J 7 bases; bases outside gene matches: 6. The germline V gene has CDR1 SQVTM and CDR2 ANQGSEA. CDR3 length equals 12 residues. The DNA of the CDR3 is TGCAGCGCTCGACAGGGGGCGAGTGGCTACACCTTC. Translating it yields CSARQGASGYTF.

The CDR3 is CASSESPDRGYGYTF. The CDR3 bases are TGTGCCAGCAGCGAGAGCCCAGATCGGGGCTATGGCTACACCTTC. This chain connects TRBV9 to TRBJ1-2; no firm D call. The CDR3 is 15 residues long. The V and J ends lost 3 bases and 4 bases respectively, with 16 bases between them. Germline V CDR1 and CDR2: SGDLS, YYNGEE.

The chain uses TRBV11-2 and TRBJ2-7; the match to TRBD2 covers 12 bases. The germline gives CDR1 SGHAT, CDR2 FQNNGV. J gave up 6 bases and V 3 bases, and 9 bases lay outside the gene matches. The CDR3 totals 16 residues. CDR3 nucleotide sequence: TGTGCCAGCAGCTTGTCGGGACTAGCGGGCTCCCGCGAGCAGTACTTC. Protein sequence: CASSLSGLAGSREQYF.

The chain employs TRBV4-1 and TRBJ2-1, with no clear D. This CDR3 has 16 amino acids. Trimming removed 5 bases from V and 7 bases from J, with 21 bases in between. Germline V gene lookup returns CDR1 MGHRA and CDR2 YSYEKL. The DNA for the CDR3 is TGCGCCAGCAGCACCTGGGTCGCCAATACGAGGAATGAGCAGTTCTTC. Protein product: CASSTWVANTRNEQFF.

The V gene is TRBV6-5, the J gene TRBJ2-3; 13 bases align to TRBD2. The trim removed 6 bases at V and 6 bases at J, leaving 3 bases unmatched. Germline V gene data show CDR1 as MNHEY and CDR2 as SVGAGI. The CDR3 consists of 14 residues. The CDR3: CASRTSGGLDTQYF. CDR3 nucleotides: TGTGCCAGCAGGACTAGCGGGGGGCTGGATACGCAGTATTTT.

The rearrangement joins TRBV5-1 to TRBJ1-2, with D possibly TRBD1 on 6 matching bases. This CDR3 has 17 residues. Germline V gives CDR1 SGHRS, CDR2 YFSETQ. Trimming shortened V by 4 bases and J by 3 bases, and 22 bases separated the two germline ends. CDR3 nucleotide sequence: TGCGCCAGCAGCCGCGCCAGCGGGGGGGGCGGGGACTATGGCTACACCTTC. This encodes CASSRASGGGGDYGYTF.

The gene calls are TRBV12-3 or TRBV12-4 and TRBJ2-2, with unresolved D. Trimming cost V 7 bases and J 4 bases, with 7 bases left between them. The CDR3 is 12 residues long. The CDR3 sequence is CASTPGTGELFF. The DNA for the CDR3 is TGTGCCAGCACCCCCGGCACCGGGGAGCTGTTTTTT.